The 30 T cell receptor beta chains reported below all come from one sample, sequenced in a study of T cell responses to AZD1222 COVID-19 vaccine. Repertoires were generated with immunoSEQ multiplex PCR, while TCRdb's copy carries only in-frame clones and drops some. The repertoire consists of around 85,000 clones, with 80% to 90% occurring once and the leading ten covering 6.3%. Sequencing used peripheral blood, obtained on day 0 of AZD1222 vaccination. The receptors originated from an adult in good health.

The genes are TRBV25-1 and TRBJ1-6; tentatively, D is TRBD1 (6 bases). The CDR3 loop spans 13 amino acids. Germline CDR1 MGHDK, CDR2 SYGVNS. Trimming removed 5 bases from V and 10 bases from J, with 12 bases in between. This CDR3 reads CASSSRGQSPLHF. The CDR3 bases are TGTGCCAGCAGTTCCAGGGGTCAATCACCCCTCCACTTT.

The chain links TRBV7-2 to TRBJ2-7; unclear D gene. V shed 1 base and J shed 3 bases, with 7 bases lying between them. The CDR3 totals 13 residues. Germline V gene lookup returns CDR1 SGHTA and CDR2 FQGNSA. The CDR3 nucleotides read TGTGCCAGCAGCTTAGGAAACAGCTACGAGCAGTACTTC. It translates to CASSLGNSYEQYF.

V gene TRBV11-3 combines with J gene TRBJ2-1, with D possibly matching TRBD1 (5 bases). The CDR3 is made up of 13 amino acids. Trimming cost V 4 bases and J 7 bases, with 11 bases left between them. Germline CDR1 is SGHNT and CDR2 is YENEEA. The CDR3 bases are TGTGCCAGCAGCTCCCCTGGGGCTAATGAGCAGTTCTTC. It codes for CASSSPGANEQFF.

This rearrangement joins TRBV11-2 to TRBJ2-1; unclear D gene. The germline gives CDR1 SGHAT, CDR2 FQNNGV. The CDR3 contains 15 residues. Trimming pared 3 bases from V and 0 bases from J, leaving 9 bases between. CDR3: CASSFIGSSYNEQFF. CDR3 nucleotide sequence: TGTGCCAGCAGCTTTATCGGAAGCTCCTACAATGAGCAGTTCTTC.

The chain is built from TRBV3-1 (or the pseudogene TRBV3-2) and TRBJ1-5; D remains unclear. The CDR3 is 14 residues long. Trimming removed 9 bases at V and 6 bases at J, with 18 bases between. CDR1 is LGHDT, CDR2 YNNKEL, per germline (reference sequence). The CDR3 coding sequence is TGTGCCAGTGCCTTTGAGGGTGCGGGTCAGCCCCAGCATTTT. It encodes CASAFEGAGQPQHF.

The rearrangement uses TRBV4-1 and TRBJ1-6, with D uncertain. Germline CDR1 and CDR2: MGHRA and YSYEKL. V gave up 0 bases and J gave up 7 bases, with 19 bases separating them. The CDR3 runs 18 residues. CDR3 nucleotides: TGCGCCAGCAGCCAAGAAGAATGGGCAGGAGAATCCAATTCACCCCTCCACTTT. It translates to CASSQEEWAGESNSPLHF.

The genes are TRBV5-5 and TRBJ2-2; weak D call: TRBD2 (5 bases). The germline V gene has CDR1 SGHKS and CDR2 YYEKEE (reference sequence). Trimming cost V 4 bases and J 7 bases, with 14 bases left between them. The CDR3 has 14 residues. In nucleotides, the CDR3 is TGTGCCAGCAGCCCTCGGGAATCATTCGGGGAGCTGTTTTTT. It encodes CASSPRESFGELFF.

V is TRBV5-1 and J is TRBJ2-7; 15 nucleotides agree with TRBD2. There are 16 residues in the CDR3. Germline-derived CDR1 and CDR2 are SGHRS and YFSETQ. V shed 4 bases, J shed 5 bases, and the junction held 7 bases outside the gene matches. CDR3 amino acids: CASSPGLAGGTHEQYF. In DNA, the CDR3 is TGCGCCAGCAGCCCAGGACTAGCGGGGGGGACCCACGAGCAGTACTTC.

This chain links TRBV3-1 (or the pseudogene TRBV3-2) with TRBJ2-2; the D is unclear. V was trimmed by 0 bases and J by 5 bases, leaving 7 bases between them. This CDR3 is 14 amino acids long. CDR1 LGHDT and CDR2 YNNKEL come from the germline V gene (reference sequence). This chain's CDR3 is CASSQEGRTGELFF. The DNA of the CDR3 is TGTGCCAGCAGCCAAGAAGGCAGGACCGGGGAGCTGTTTTTT.

This clone was counted only a few times. This chain joins TRBV27 and TRBJ2-1; D call uncertain. Germline assignment: CDR1 MNHEY and CDR2 SMNVEV (reference sequence). This CDR3 spans 13 amino acids. Trimming removed 5 bases from V and 2 bases from J, with 7 bases in between. CDR3 DNA: TGTGCCAGCAGTATGGCAGCCTACAATGAGCAGTTCTTC. Amino acid sequence: CASSMAAYNEQFF.

V gene TRBV5-1 combines with J gene TRBJ1-1; maybe TRBD1 (6 bases). V was trimmed by 0 bases and J by 1 base, leaving 10 bases between them. The CDR3 runs 15 residues. Germline CDR1 SGHRS, CDR2 YFSETQ. CDR3 DNA: TGCGCCAGCAGCTTGGCTGAGGGGGGGAACACTGAAGCTTTCTTT. It is translated as CASSLAEGGNTEAFF.

This chain uses TRBV2 with TRBJ1-2; the match to TRBD1 covers 7 bases. CDR3 length equals 15 residues. V was pared by 6 bases and J by 3 bases, with 10 bases of the junction left unmatched. CDR1 is SNHLY and CDR2 is FYNNEI in the germline V gene. CDR3 protein: CASREWTGSHYGYTF. The DNA for the CDR3 is TGTGCCAGCAGAGAGTGGACAGGTTCTCACTATGGCTACACCTTC.

The genes are TRBV9 and TRBJ1-2, with no clear D. Trimming cost V 3 bases and J 5 bases, with 20 bases left between them. The CDR3 consists of 16 residues. Per the germline V gene, CDR1 is SGDLS and CDR2 is YYNGEE. CDR3 loop: CASSEAEPGWGYGYTF. The CDR3 coding sequence is TGTGCCAGCAGCGAGGCGGAGCCCGGGTGGGGATATGGCTACACCTTC.

The CDR3 nucleotides read TGTGCCAGCGGGACAGAGTTTAATTCACCCCTCCACTTT. Translation gives CASGTEFNSPLHF. The chain recombines TRBV7-9 with TRBJ1-6, with 7 nucleotides matching TRBD1. Unmatched junction bases numbered 4, after V lost 8 bases and J lost 6 bases. There are 13 residues in the CDR3. Germline CDR1 SEHNR, CDR2 FQNEAQ (reference sequence). The full variable domain, its missing parts supplied by reference TRBV7-9 and TRBJ1-6, is DTGVSQNPRHKITKRGQNVTFRCDPISEHNRLYWYRQTLGQGPEFLTYFQNEAQLEKSRLLSDRFSAERPKGSFSTLEIQRTEQGDSAMYLCASGTEFNSPLHFGNGTRLTVT.

The chain is built from TRBV3-1 (or the pseudogene TRBV3-2) and TRBJ2-5; 12 bases match TRBD1. V lost 7 bases, J lost 2 bases, and 17 bases stayed unmatched. Germline V CDR1 and CDR2: LGHDT, YNNKEL (reference sequence). This CDR3 region has 19 residues. CDR3 DNA sequence: TGTGCCAGCACCACAGGGACAGGGGGCTTCCCGTCCTTACAAGAGACCCAGTACTTC. It yields the protein CASTTGTGGFPSLQETQYF.

This chain joins TRBV15 and TRBJ2-1; D gene ambiguous. V shed 6 bases and J shed 8 bases, with 17 bases lying between them. Germline-derived CDR1 and CDR2 are LNHNV and YYDKDF (reference sequence). This CDR3 comprises 14 residues. CDR3 sequence: CATREKGPFYEQFF. The CDR3 DNA sequence: TGTGCCACCAGAGAGAAGGGCCCCTTTTATGAGCAGTTCTTC.

The rearrangement uses TRBV4-2 and TRBJ2-5, with a tentative D call TRBD1 (5 bases). This CDR3 region has 14 residues. The ends were cut back, 0 bases at V and 3 bases at J, with 8 bases in the middle. CDR1 LGHNA and CDR2 YNFKEQ come from the germline V gene. The CDR3 DNA reads TGTGCCAGCAGCCAAGATGCCAGGGAAGAGACCCAGTACTTC. This encodes CASSQDAREETQYF.

This chain's CDR3 is CAISESTGQETQYF. The CDR3 DNA follows: TGTGCCATCAGTGAGTCGACAGGGCAAGAGACCCAGTACTTC. J is TRBJ2-5 and V is TRBV10-3, with 7 bases that match TRBD1. CDR3 length: 14 residues. The J segment lost 2 bases and the V segment lost 0 bases, leaving 0 bases of the junction unmatched. Per the germline V gene, CDR1 is ENHRY and CDR2 is SYGVKD.

The sample holds a few counts of this clone. The chain couples TRBV5-4 to TRBJ2-1; D is perhaps TRBD2 (7 bases). Germline values: CDR1 SGHNT, CDR2 YYREEE (reference sequence). Trimming cost V 4 bases and J 0 bases, with 11 bases left between them. The CDR3 has 15 residues. In DNA form, the CDR3 reads TGTGCCAGCAGCCCCGGGGGGCGCTCCTACAATGAGCAGTTCTTC. Its protein is CASSPGGRSYNEQFF.

This chain joins TRBV10-3 and TRBJ2-1; tentative D call: TRBD2 (5 bases). CDR1 and CDR2 (germline): ENHRY, SYGVKD. This CDR3 region has 14 residues. V lost 2 bases and J 9 bases, leaving 14 bases between the germline ends. CDR3 DNA: TGTGCCATCAGTGAGGGTACTAGTCTACCTGAGCAGTTCTTC. It codes for CAISEGTSLPEQFF.

The V and J genes are TRBV11-2 and TRBJ2-1; 7 nucleotides line up with TRBD1. The CDR3 extends over 16 amino acids. After removal of 5 bases from V and 7 bases from J, the junction contained 14 bases not matched to a gene. CDR1 and CDR2 from the germline V gene are SGHAT and FQNNGV. The CDR3 sequence: CASSNLDRASRNEQFF. The CDR3 DNA reads as TGTGCCAGCAGCAATCTAGACAGGGCCTCAAGAAATGAGCAGTTCTTC.

The chain combines TRBV24-1 with TRBJ2-3, with D possibly matching TRBD2 (5 bases). This CDR3 spans 17 amino acids. Per germline, CDR1 KGHDR and CDR2 SFDVKD. Trimming pared 4 bases from V and 2 bases from J, leaving 18 bases between. In DNA form, the CDR3 reads TGTGCCACCAGTGACCCTTTTGAAAGAGGGAACACAGATACGCAGTATTTT. Protein product: CATSDPFERGNTDTQYF.

The rearrangement uses TRBV5-6 and TRBJ2-7; D unclear. Per the germline V gene, CDR1 is SGHDT and CDR2 is YYEEEE. Trimming shortened V by 3 bases and J by 6 bases, and 10 bases separated the two germline ends. CDR3 length: 12 amino acids. The CDR3, as DNA: TGTGCCAGCAGCTGGCGGACGGGCGAGCAGTACTTC. Its protein product is CASSWRTGEQYF. The full variable domain, its missing parts supplied by reference TRBV5-6 and TRBJ2-7, is DAGVTQSPTHLIKTRGQQVTLRCSPKSGHDTVSWYQQALGQGPQFIFQYYEEEERQRGNFPDRFSGHQFPNYSSELNVNALLLGDSALYLCASSWRTGEQYFGPGTRLTVT.

This clone was detected a few times. V gene TRBV18 combines with J gene TRBJ2-7; 9 positions agree with TRBD1. The length of the CDR3 is 13 residues. The V gene's germline CDR1 is KGHSH and CDR2 LQKENI. Trimming took 6 bases from V and 6 from J; bases not matched to a gene: 6. The CDR3 DNA reads as TGTGCCAGCTCTGGGACAGGGCTGGGCGAGCAGTACTTC. Its translation is CASSGTGLGEQYF.

V usage is TRBV30 and J usage is TRBJ1-1, with 8 bases identical to TRBD1. This CDR3 spans 15 amino acids. Per the germline V gene, CDR1 is GTSNPN and CDR2 is SVGIG (reference sequence). The J segment lost 5 bases and the V segment lost 3 bases, leaving 11 bases of the junction unmatched. CDR3 DNA sequence: TGTGCCTGGAGGACGAACGGACAGGGTACGACTGAAGCTTTCTTT. It translates to CAWRTNGQGTTEAFF.

V gene TRBV7-9 combines with J gene TRBJ1-2; 7 nucleotides match TRBD1. Germline trimming cut 1 base from V and 4 bases from J; bases unmatched to any gene: 9. Germline lookup yields CDR1 SEHNR and CDR2 FQNEAQ (reference sequence). The CDR3 has 16 amino acids. The CDR3 DNA is TGTGCCAGCAGCTTAGAGGCAGGGGGTTTACTCTATGGCTACACCTTC. As protein: CASSLEAGGLLYGYTF.

CDR3 protein: CASRTTGSDTQYF. The CDR3 coding sequence is TGTGCCAGCAGAACGACAGGGAGCGATACGCAGTATTTT. The rearrangement uses TRBV2 and TRBJ2-3; 7 bases match TRBD1. V dropped 6 bases and J dropped 6; count of bases not matched to a gene: 6. This CDR3 has 13 amino acids. In germline, CDR1 is SNHLY, CDR2 FYNNEI. The variable domain in full, with the rest retrieved from reference TRBV2 and TRBJ2-3, is EPEVTQTPSHQVTQMGQEVILRCVPISNHLYFYWYRQILGQKVEFLVSFYNNEISEKSEIFDDQFSVERPDGSNFTLKIRSTKLEDSAMYFCASRTTGSDTQYFGPGTRLTVL.

The chain recombines TRBV6-5 with TRBJ1-6; D is perhaps TRBD1 (6 bases). Germline values: CDR1 MNHEY, CDR2 SVGAGI. This CDR3 has 14 residues. V shed 7 bases and J shed 8 bases, with 15 bases lying between them. In DNA form, the CDR3 reads TGTGCCAGCAAGGTACAGGGCATGTATTCACCCCTCCACTTT. This codes for CASKVQGMYSPLHF.

V is TRBV4-1 and J is TRBJ1-2; 7 nucleotides align to TRBD1. Trimming cost V 0 bases and J 3 bases; bases outside gene matches: 7. The CDR3 consists of 16 residues. CDR1 is MGHRA and CDR2 is YSYEKL in the germline V gene. The CDR3 here is CASSQDPTGMHYGYTF. CDR3 sequence (DNA): TGCGCCAGCAGCCAAGACCCGACAGGGATGCACTATGGCTACACCTTC.

This clone was seen a handful of times. J is TRBJ2-4 and V is TRBV9; a weak D match, TRBD1 (6 bases). The CDR3 totals 16 residues. Trimming cost V 2 bases and J 7 bases, with 19 bases left between them. Germline V gene lookup returns CDR1 SGDLS and CDR2 YYNGEE. CDR3 region: CASSVAPQGQGNIQYF. The CDR3 DNA reads TGTGCCAGCAGCGTTGCTCCTCAGGGGCAAGGGAACATTCAGTACTTC.